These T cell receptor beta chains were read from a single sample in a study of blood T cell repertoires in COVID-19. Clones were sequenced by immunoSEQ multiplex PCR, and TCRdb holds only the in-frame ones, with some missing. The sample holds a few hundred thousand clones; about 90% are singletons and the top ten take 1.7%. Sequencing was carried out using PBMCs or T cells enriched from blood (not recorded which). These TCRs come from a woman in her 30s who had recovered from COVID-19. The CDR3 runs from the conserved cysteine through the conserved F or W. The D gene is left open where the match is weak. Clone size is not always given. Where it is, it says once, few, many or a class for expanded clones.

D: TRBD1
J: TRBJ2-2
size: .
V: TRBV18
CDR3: CASSPRGTENTGELFF
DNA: TGTGCCAGCTCACCACGGGGGACAGAGAACACCGGGGAGCTGTTTTTT

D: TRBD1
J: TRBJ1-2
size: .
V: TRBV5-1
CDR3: CASSLGGQGNGYTF
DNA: TGCGCCAGCAGCTTGGGGGGACAGGGCAACGGCTACACCTTC

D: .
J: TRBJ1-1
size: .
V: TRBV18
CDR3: CASSPRGGREAFF
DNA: TGTGCCAGCTCACCACGGGGGGGGAGAGAAGCTTTCTTT

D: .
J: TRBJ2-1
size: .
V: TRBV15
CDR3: CATSRYSGGQFF
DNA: TGTGCCACCAGCAGATATAGCGGCGGGCAGTTCTTC

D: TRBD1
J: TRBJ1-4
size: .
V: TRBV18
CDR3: CASSPSGTGDYATNEKLFF
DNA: TGTGCCAGCTCACCCTCCGGGACAGGCGATTATGCAACTAATGAAAAACTGTTTTTT

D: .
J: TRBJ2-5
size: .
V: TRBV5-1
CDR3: CASTAGGLRETQYF
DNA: TGCGCCAGCACCGCTGGGGGCTTGAGAGAGACCCAGTACTTC

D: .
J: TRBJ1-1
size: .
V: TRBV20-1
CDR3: CSASNRRGNTEAFF
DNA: TGCAGTGCTAGTAACAGGCGAGGGAACACTGAAGCTTTCTTT

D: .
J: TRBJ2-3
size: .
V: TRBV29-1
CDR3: CSVTGLSSTDTQYF
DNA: TGCAGCGTTACAGGGCTATCTAGCACAGATACGCAGTATTTT

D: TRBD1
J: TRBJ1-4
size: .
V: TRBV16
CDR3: CASSPRWDSLNEKLFF
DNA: TGTGCCAGCAGCCCGCGTTGGGACAGCCTTAATGAAAAACTGTTTTTT

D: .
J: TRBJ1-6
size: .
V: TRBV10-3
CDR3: CAISESGVGDSPLHF
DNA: TGTGCCATCAGTGAGTCTGGGGTAGGGGATTCACCCCTCCACTTT

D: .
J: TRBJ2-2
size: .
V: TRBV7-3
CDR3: CPGANTGELFF
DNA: TGTCCAGGGGCGAACACCGGGGAGCTGTTTTTT

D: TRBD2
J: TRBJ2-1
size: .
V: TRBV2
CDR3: CASIRELASNEQFF
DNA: TGTGCCAGCATTCGAGAACTAGCGAGCAATGAGCAGTTCTTC

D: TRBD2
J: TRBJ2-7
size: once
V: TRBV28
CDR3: CASSFRLAGSSYEQYF
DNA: TGTGCCAGCAGTTTTAGACTAGCGGGAAGCTCCTACGAGCAGTACTTC

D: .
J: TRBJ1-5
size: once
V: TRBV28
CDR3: CASSSHEGGQSNQPQHF
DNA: TGTGCCAGCAGTTCCCACGAAGGGGGACAAAGCAATCAGCCCCAGCATTTT

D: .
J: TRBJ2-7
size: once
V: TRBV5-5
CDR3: CASSQTLGGAYEQYF
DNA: TGTGCCAGCAGCCAGACATTAGGAGGGGCCTACGAGCAGTACTTC

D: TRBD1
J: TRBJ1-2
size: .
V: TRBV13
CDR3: CASSTGTVSYGYTF
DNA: TGTGCCAGCAGTACCGGGACAGTCTCCTATGGCTACACCTTC

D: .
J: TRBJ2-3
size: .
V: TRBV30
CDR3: CAWNGGWRTDTQYF
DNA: TGTGCCTGGAACGGGGGTTGGAGGACAGATACGCAGTATTTT

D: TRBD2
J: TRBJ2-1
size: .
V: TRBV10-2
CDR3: CASSDLREGRGEQFF
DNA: TGCGCCAGCAGTGATTTGAGGGAGGGCCGCGGTGAGCAGTTCTTC

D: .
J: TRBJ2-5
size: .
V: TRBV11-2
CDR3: CASSLSGRETQYF
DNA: TGTGCCAGCAGCTTAAGCGGTCGGGAGACCCAGTACTTC

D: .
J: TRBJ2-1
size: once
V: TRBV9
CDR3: CASSVAGGGGNEQFF
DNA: TGTGCCAGCAGCGTAGCAGGGGGAGGTGGGAATGAGCAGTTCTTC

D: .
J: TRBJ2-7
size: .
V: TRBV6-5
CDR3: CASTREEAQYF
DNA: TGTGCCAGCACCCGAGAAGAGGCTCAGTACTTC

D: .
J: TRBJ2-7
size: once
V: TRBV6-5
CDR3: CASRPQGPRGEQYF
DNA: TGTGCCAGCAGACCACAGGGTCCGAGAGGGGAGCAGTACTTC

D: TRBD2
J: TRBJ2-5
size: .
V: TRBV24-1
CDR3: CATSELSSGRETQYF
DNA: TGTGCCACCAGTGAGCTTTCTAGCGGGAGAGAGACCCAGTACTTC